This T cell receptor beta chain was sequenced in a study of brain T cells in children with intractable seizures. The V gene's germline CDR1 is KGHDR and CDR2 SFDVKD. With V trimmed by 3 bases and J by 4 bases, 3 bases remained unmatched. This CDR3 comprises 15 residues. This clone was counted between two and nine times. Its specificity is not known. The table came from immunoSEQ multiplex PCR; TCRdb's copy has only in-frame clones and leaves some out. The sample records some 7,700 clones, around 69% being singletons. Only cases whose brain tissue showed the highest T cell transcript signatures were sequenced. Before surgery, patients took at least one anti-epileptic drug. Study outcomes and limitations: Top 50 brain clonotypes included both public and private clones. Clones missing pre-surgery may reflect undersampling of that blood sample. Only CDR3 sequence similarity suggested viral specificity, without known HCMV serostatus.

The specimen was resected brain tissue, collected at surgery. The sequence derives from a boy younger than two with tuberous sclerosis and intractable seizures. This sequence joins TRBV24-1 and TRBJ2-2, with TRBD1 identical over 8 bases. The CDR3 coding sequence is TGTGCCACCAGTGATAGGGACAGGCCCACCGGGGAGCTGTTTTTT. Its protein is CATSDRDRPTGELFF.